This T cell receptor beta chain was captured in a study of T cell repertoires in cytomegalovirus infection. Germline assignment: CDR1 SEHNR and CDR2 FQNEAQ (reference sequence). The CDR3 length is 16 residues. Deletions cut 5 bases from V and 0 bases from J, with 14 bases between. Findings and limits, study-wide: What dominated the ex vivo response were HLA-C-restricted CMV-specific TCR beta clonotypes.

In TCRdb, the reads were re-called with MiXCR into one record per CDR3 protein. This sample has 740,000 or so distinct CDR3 sequences, with less than 40% found just once. This clonotype showed up many times. Its antigen is not identified. The receptor comes from a human donor in good health (CMV status not recorded). Some clones in this sample may be carry-over from other donors' samples. Sequences were obtained from PBMCs. This chain joins TRBV7-9 and TRBJ1-3; maybe TRBD1 (6 bases). CDR3 loop: CASSVQGIRSGNTIYF. For the CDR3, the DNA is TGTGCCAGCAGCGTCCAGGGGATCCGCTCTGGAAACACCATATATTTT.